Here is one T cell receptor beta chain with its context. Enrolment of Seattle patients took place during active infection, and they were followed longitudinally. These data originate in a study of blood T cell repertoires in COVID-19. Whole-study context: The samples span acute and convalescent COVID-19 from the United States, Italy and Spain. T cells, B-cell-depleted T cells, or PBMCs supplied cDNA or gDNA.

Study processing details: Amplification from reference gene primers served as the basis for estimated nucleated cell counts. TCRdb's copy holds only in-frame clones and misses some; the assay was immunoSEQ multiplex PCR. The V and J calls and the clone size are those of that table, but D and trimming were determined from the DNA. In the table there are roughly 310,000 clones, roughly 88% of which are singletons. V lost 0 bases to trimming and J lost 4 bases, with 10 bases between them. The CDR3 contains 14 residues. Germline V gives CDR1 GTSNPN, CDR2 SVGIG (reference sequence). The V and J genes are TRBV30 and TRBJ1-5; D is possibly TRBD1 (6 bases). Input material: peripheral blood. The TCR comes from a woman aged 25 to 39 with COVID-19, enrolled during active disease. In nucleotides, the CDR3 is TGTGCCTGGAGTGTAAAGGGGGGGAATCAGCCCCAGCATTTT. Translated, it gives CAWSVKGGNQPQHF.